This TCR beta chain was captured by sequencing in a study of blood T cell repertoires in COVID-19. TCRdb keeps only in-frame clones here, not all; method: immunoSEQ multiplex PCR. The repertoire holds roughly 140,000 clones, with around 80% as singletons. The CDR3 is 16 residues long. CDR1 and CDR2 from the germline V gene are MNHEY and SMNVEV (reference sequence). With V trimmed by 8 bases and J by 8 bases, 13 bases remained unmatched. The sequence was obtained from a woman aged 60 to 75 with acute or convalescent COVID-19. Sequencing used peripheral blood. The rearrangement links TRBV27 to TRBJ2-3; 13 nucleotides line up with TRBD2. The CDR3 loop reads CASGRPGLAGKVTQYF. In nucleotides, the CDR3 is TGTGCCAGCGGGAGACCGGGACTAGCGGGGAAGGTTACGCAGTATTTT.